The next 8 T cell receptor beta chains were all read from a single sample in a study of OX40 agonist ivuxolimab in advanced cancers. Clones were read by immunoSEQ multiplex PCR, and TCRdb kept only the in-frame ones, dropping some. Among 91,000 or so clones, 85% to 90% were seen once, and the ten largest hold over 1.5%. The sample in question was CD4+ or CD8+ T cells sorted from blood, obtained in a trial of the OX40 agonist ivuxolimab. These receptor sequences come from an adult with an advanced solid tumor such as melanoma, head and neck, liver or kidney cancer.

V usage is TRBV6-6 and J usage is TRBJ2-5, with 7 bases aligning to TRBD2. CDR1 is MNHNY and CDR2 is SVGAGI in the germline V gene (reference sequence). The J segment lost 4 bases and the V segment lost 6 bases, leaving 11 bases of the junction unmatched. The CDR3 has 15 residues. CDR3 in DNA: TGTGCCAGCAGGAGGGCCCTTACTAGCGTAGAGACCCAGTACTTC. Protein sequence: CASRRALTSVETQYF.

The chain joins TRBV7-9 to TRBJ2-4; the match to TRBD2 covers 12 bases. Germline assignment: CDR1 SEHNR and CDR2 FQNEAQ (reference sequence). CDR3 length equals 15 residues. V shed 3 bases, J shed 5 bases, and the junction held 2 bases outside the gene matches. The CDR3 region is CASSLTSGSENIQYF. As DNA, the CDR3 is TGTGCCAGCAGCTTGACTAGCGGGAGTGAAAACATTCAGTACTTC.

V and J are TRBV11-3 and TRBJ2-1; TRBD2 matches 9 bases. The germline gives CDR1 SGHNT, CDR2 YENEEA. The length of the CDR3 is 18 residues. J was trimmed by 5 bases and V by 3 bases; bases with no gene match: 14. In nucleotides, the CDR3 is TGTGCCAGCAGCTTGGATCCCTCACGCGGGAGGGCAAACAATGAGCAGTTCTTC. This gives the protein CASSLDPSRGRANNEQFF.

The chain employs TRBV27 and TRBJ2-2; D unclear. Trimming cost V 9 bases and J 0 bases, with 14 bases left between them. Germline values: CDR1 MNHEY, CDR2 SMNVEV (reference sequence). This CDR3 is 15 amino acids long. The CDR3 bases are TGTGCCAGTTCCCGCGACGGAGCGAACACCGGGGAGCTGTTTTTT. Its protein is CASSRDGANTGELFF.

The CDR3 spells CASSTGQGVFTEAFF. The DNA for the CDR3 is TGCGCCAGCAGCACCGGACAGGGGGTATTCACTGAAGCTTTCTTT. The chain uses TRBV5-1 and TRBJ1-1; TRBD1 matches at 10 bases. Trimming at V came to 4 bases and at J to 4 bases, leaving 7 bases not matched to a gene. Germline V gene lookup returns CDR1 SGHRS and CDR2 YFSETQ. CDR3 size: 15 residues.

The genes are TRBV7-2 and TRBJ2-7; 10 bases line up with TRBD2. This CDR3 has 16 amino acids. V shed 2 bases and J 0 bases; nucleotides not matched to a gene: 4. CDR1 SGHTA and CDR2 FQGNSA come from the germline V gene. In DNA form, the CDR3 reads TGTGCCAGCAGCTTAACTAGCGGGACACTCTCCTACGAGCAGTACTTC. This codes for CASSLTSGTLSYEQYF.

V gene TRBV11-3 combines with J gene TRBJ2-1; D possibly uses TRBD1 or TRBD2 (5 bases each). The CDR3 contains 14 residues. Trimming left V 4 bases short and J 10 bases short, with 17 bases between. Germline V gene sequence: CDR1 SGHNT, CDR2 YENEEA. In DNA, the CDR3 is TGTGCCAGCAGCTACGGGACCACGTTTGGGGAGCAGTTCTTC. Translating gives CASSYGTTFGEQFF.

The V and J genes are TRBV30 and TRBJ2-5, with 9 bases matching TRBD2. Germline V CDR1 and CDR2: GTSNPN, SVGIG (reference sequence). The CDR3 spans 16 residues. V gave up 2 bases and J gave up 2 bases; unmatched junction bases: 9. CDR3 sequence (DNA): TGTGCCTGGAGTCACTCGACTAGCGGTTGGCAAGAGACCCAGTACTTC. Translated, it gives CAWSHSTSGWQETQYF.